These T cell receptor beta chains were read from a single sample in a study of cytomegalovirus exposure and HLA in healthy donors. The repertoire was sequenced with immunoSEQ multiplex PCR; TCRdb's copy has only in-frame clones and lacks some. Among 120,000 to 150,000 clones listed, around 90% were seen once. The specimen sequenced was PBMCs. Receptor source: a man aged 18 to 35 in good health and CMV-seropositive. The CDR3 runs from the conserved cysteine through the conserved F or W. The order of the fields is J gene, V gene, D gene, CDR3 protein. A D gene is named only where the DNA matches it firmly.

j_gene: TRBJ1-4
v_gene: TRBV2
d_gene: .
CDR3aa: CASRQEVEKLFF

j_gene: TRBJ2-7
v_gene: TRBV29-1
d_gene: .
CDR3aa: CSVEDSYEQYF

j_gene: TRBJ2-3
v_gene: TRBV4-1
d_gene: .
CDR3aa: CASSQDPGRRTDTQYF

j_gene: TRBJ2-1
v_gene: TRBV5-1
d_gene: TRBD1
CDR3aa: CASSSGTGVYNEQFF

j_gene: TRBJ2-1
v_gene: TRBV19
d_gene: TRBD2
CDR3aa: CASRVAGNNEQFF

j_gene: TRBJ2-7
v_gene: TRBV4-1
d_gene: TRBD1
CDR3aa: CASTPSGQGYEQYF

j_gene: TRBJ1-2
v_gene: TRBV5-4
d_gene: .
CDR3aa: CASSQGTLGYTF

j_gene: TRBJ1-3
v_gene: TRBV9
d_gene: TRBD1
CDR3aa: CASSVTGGRSGNTIYF

j_gene: TRBJ2-7
v_gene: TRBV6-6
d_gene: TRBD2
CDR3aa: CASRTGTTLYEQYF

j_gene: TRBJ1-2
v_gene: TRBV29-1
d_gene: TRBD1
CDR3aa: CSASRGRDGYTF